This TCR beta chain stems from a study of T cells in Graves' hyperthyroidism and ophthalmopathy. Trimming left V 5 bases short and J 5 bases short, with 12 bases between. The germline gives CDR1 SGHVS, CDR2 FQNEAQ. The CDR3 extends over 13 amino acids. Hyperthyroidism, newly diagnosed and lasting under 2 months, affected patients aged 18 to 65. Uncontrolled infection, other autoimmune disease, pregnancy or lactation excluded patients. The sample holds many counts of this clonotype. Template material for amplifying TCR beta CDR3 regions consisted of RNA transcripts. First-round RT-PCR targeting the TCR CDR3 was performed with the HTBI primer set. From the multiplex PCR reads, TCRdb called clonotypes with MiXCR, one entry per CDR3 protein. This table holds around 700,000 distinct CDR3 sequences, 18% found once.

The sequence came from a woman between 50 and 59 years old with Graves' hyperthyroidism that later progressed to Graves' ophthalmopathy. The sample was blood. The gene calls are TRBV7-8 and TRBJ2-5, with no clear D. CDR3 DNA sequence: TGTGCCAGCAGCCCGGACCTAGTCGAGACCCAGTACTTC. Translating gives CASSPDLVETQYF.